This T cell receptor (beta chain) was documented in a study of T cells in localized non-small cell lung cancer. Study-level findings and limits: Among the tissues sampled, uninvolved adjacent lung had the highest T cell clonality, above tumor. Of the top 100 tumor clones, median approximately 60 were in adjacent lung, 25 to 35 among its top 100.

The repertoire was sequenced with immunoSEQ multiplex PCR; TCRdb's copy has only in-frame clones and lacks some. The sample includes around 28,000 clones, roughly 92% seen only once; the top ten take around 0.73%. The length of the CDR3 is 15 residues. CDR1 MNHEY and CDR2 SMNVEV come from the germline V gene (reference sequence). The V and J ends lost 5 bases and 4 bases, in that order; junction bases with no gene match: 8. Concerning this clone itself: No antigen is known for it.

The chain recombines TRBV27 with TRBJ1-2; the match to TRBD1 covers 9 bases. Sequences were derived from peripheral blood, sampled before any cancer treatment. The source is a woman aged 35 to 69 with stage I lung adenocarcinoma. CDR3: CASSTITGGVYGYTF. CDR3 coding DNA: TGTGCCAGCAGTACCATCACAGGGGGCGTCTATGGCTACACCTTC.